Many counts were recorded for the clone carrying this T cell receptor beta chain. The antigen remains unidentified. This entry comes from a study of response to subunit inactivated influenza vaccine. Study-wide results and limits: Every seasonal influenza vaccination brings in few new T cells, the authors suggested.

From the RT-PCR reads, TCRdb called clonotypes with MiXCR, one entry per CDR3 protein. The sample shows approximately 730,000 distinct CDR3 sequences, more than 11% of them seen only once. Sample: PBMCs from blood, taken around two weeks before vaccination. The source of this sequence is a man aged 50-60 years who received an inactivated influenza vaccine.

CDR3 protein: CATSQGATGELFF. CDR3 sequence (DNA): TGTGCCACCAGTCAGGGAGCCACCGGGGAGCTGTTTTTT. J is TRBJ2-2 and V is TRBV24-1; D could derive from TRBD1 or TRBD2 (5 bases each). CDR1 is KGHDR and CDR2 is SFDVKD in the germline V gene. Between the trimmed V and J ends, which lost 6 bases and 4 bases, there was a span of 8 bases. CDR3 length: 13 residues.